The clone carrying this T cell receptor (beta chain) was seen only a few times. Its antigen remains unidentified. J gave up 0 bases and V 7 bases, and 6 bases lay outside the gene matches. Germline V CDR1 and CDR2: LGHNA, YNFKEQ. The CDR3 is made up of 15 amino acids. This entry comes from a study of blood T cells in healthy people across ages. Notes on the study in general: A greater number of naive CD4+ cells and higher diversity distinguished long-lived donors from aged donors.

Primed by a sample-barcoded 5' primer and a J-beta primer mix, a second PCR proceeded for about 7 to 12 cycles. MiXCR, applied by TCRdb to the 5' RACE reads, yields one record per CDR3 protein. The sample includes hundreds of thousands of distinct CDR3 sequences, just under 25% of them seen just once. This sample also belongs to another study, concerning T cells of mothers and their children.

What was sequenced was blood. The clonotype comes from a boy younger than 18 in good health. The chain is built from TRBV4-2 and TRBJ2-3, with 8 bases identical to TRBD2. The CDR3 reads CASIGVAGSTDTQYF. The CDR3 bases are TGTGCCAGCATCGGGGTAGCGGGGAGCACAGATACGCAGTATTTT.